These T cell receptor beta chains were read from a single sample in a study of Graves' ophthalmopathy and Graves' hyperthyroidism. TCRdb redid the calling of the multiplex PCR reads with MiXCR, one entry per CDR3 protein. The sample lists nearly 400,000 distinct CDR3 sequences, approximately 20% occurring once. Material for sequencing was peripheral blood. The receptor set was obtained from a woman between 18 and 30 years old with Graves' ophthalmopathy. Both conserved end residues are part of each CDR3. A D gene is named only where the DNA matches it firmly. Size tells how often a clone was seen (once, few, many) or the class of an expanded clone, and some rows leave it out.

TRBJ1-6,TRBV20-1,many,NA,TGCAGTGCTAACTCCTACAGCGCCGGGCCCCTCCACTTT,CSANSYSAGPLHF
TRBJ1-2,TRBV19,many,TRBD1,TGTGCCAGTAGTAAAGGGGGCCGAAGCACTGGCTACACCTTC,CASSKGGRSTGYTF
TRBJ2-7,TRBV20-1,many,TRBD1,TGCAGTGCTAGTAGGGGCAGGGGGCTTTTGGACGAGCAGTACTTC,CSASRGRGLLDEQYF
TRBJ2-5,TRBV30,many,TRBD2,TGTGCCTGGAGACTAGCGGGAGTAGAGACCCAGTACTTC,CAWRLAGVETQYF
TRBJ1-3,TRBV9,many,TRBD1,TGTGCCAGCAGCGCGACAGGGGCTGGAAACACCATATATTTT,CASSATGAGNTIYF
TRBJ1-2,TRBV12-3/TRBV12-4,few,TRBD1,TGTGCCAGCAATTTAAGGGACAGGGGTGGCTACACCTTC,CASNLRDRGGYTF
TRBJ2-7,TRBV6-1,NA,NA,TGTGCCAGCAGGCAAAGAATGGGGGGTCCCGCCGAGCAGTACTTC,CASRQRMGGPAEQYF
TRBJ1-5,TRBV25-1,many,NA,TGTGCCAGCAGTCAGGGAGGGAGCAATCAGCCCCAGCATTTT,CASSQGGSNQPQHF
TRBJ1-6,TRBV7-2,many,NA,TGTGCCAGCAGCTTAGGGGAGGGGCAGGCCTATAATTCACCCCTCCACTTT,CASSLGEGQAYNSPLHF
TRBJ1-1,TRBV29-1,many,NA,TGCAGCGTTGAAGATCTCCGGCTGAACGCTGAAGCTTTCTTT,CSVEDLRLNAEAFF
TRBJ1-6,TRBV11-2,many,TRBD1,TGTGCCAGCAGCTTAGTAGGCAGGGGGACTTCACCCCTCCACTTT,CASSLVGRGTSPLHF
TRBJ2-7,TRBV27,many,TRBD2,TGTGCCAGCAGCAACCATCGGACTAGCGGGAAGGTCCACGAGCAGTACTTC,CASSNHRTSGKVHEQYF
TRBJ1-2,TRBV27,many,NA,TGTGCCACGAGAGATAACTATGGCTACACCTTC,CATRDNYGYTF
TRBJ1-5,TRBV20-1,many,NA,TGCAGTGGCCGAAGGGACAACAATCAGCCCCAGCATTTT,CSGRRDNNQPQHF
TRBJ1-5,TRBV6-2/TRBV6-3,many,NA,TGTGCCAGCAGGCCCAGAGCCGGTCAGCCCCAGCATTTT,CASRPRAGQPQHF
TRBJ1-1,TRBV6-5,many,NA,TGTGCCAGCAGTTTTCTCGGCACGAACACTGAAGCTTTCTTT,CASSFLGTNTEAFF
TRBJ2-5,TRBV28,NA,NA,TGTCCGGCCCCCCCGGGGGCCCAGTACTTC,CPAPPGAQYF
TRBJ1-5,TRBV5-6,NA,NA,TGTGCCAGCAGCCTAACAGGTGAGGGCAATCAGCCCCAGCATTTT,CASSLTGEGNQPQHF
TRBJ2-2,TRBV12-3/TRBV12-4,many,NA,TGTGCCAGCAGTTGGGAGAGCCCAGCGGGGAACACCGGGGAGCTGTTTTTT,CASSWESPAGNTGELFF
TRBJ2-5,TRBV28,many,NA,TGTGCCAGCAGACCCGGGACGGTAGAGACCCAGTACTTC,CASRPGTVETQYF
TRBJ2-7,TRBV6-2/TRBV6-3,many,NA,TGTGCCAGCAGTCAAACTTCCTCCTACGAGCAGTACTTC,CASSQTSSYEQYF
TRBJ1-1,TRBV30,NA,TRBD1,TGTGCCTGGAGAGAACAGGGGAATCCTGAAGCTTTCTTT,CAWREQGNPEAFF
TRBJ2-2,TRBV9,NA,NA,TGTGCCAGCACCCTCAGTGAGCGACGCACCGGGGAGCTGTTTTTT,CASTLSERRTGELFF
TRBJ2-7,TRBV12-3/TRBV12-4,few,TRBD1,TGTGCCAGCACAAAGGGGACAGGGGACTACGAGCAGTACTTC,CASTKGTGDYEQYF
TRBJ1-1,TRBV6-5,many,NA,TGTGCCAGCAGTTACTCCTTTGGCAACACTGAAGCTTTCTTT,CASSYSFGNTEAFF